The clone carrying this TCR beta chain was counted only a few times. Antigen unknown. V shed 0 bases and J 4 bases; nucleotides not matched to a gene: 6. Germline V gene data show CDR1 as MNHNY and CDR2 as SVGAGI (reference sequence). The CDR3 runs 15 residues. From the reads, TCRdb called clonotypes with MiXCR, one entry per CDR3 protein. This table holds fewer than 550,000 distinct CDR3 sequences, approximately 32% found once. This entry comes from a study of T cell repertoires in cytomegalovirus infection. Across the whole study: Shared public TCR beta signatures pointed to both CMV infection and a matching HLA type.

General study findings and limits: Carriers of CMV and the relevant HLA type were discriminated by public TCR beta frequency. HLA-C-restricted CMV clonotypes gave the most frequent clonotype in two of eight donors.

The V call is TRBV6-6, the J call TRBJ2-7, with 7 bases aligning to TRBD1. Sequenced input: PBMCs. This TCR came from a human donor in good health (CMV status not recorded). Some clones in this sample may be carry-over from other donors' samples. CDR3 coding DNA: TGTGCCAGCAGTTACTCTACGGGACAGCCATACGAGCAGTACTTC. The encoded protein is CASSYSTGQPYEQYF.